One T cell receptor beta chain is described in this entry. No antigen is known for it. Sequenced by immunoSEQ multiplex PCR; TCRdb stores in-frame clones only, minus some. In the table there are 100,000 to 150,000 clones, roughly 90% of which are singletons. The sample originates from a study of T cell responses to AZD1222 COVID-19 vaccine. This CDR3 is built from 13 residues. CDR1 is SQVTM and CDR2 is ANQGSEA in the germline V gene. With 7 bases clipped from V and 4 bases from J, the junction kept 7 bases outside the gene matches. Overall study findings and caveats: The donor group comprised mostly white British people and more females; the analysis possibly underestimated clonal diversity. Receipt of two AZD1222 doses was followed by a rise in Spike-specific TCR breadth and depth. Distributed over spike, vaccine-associated CD4 TCRs predominated at 160-218 and 743-854. Samples come after the peak T cell response, not at day 14.

The sequencing used peripheral blood, collected 28 days after the second AZD1222 dose. The sequence was obtained from an adult who received the AZD1222 COVID-19 vaccine. This sequence joins TRBV29-1 and TRBJ1-2, with TRBD1 matching 9 bases. The CDR3 loop reads CSARTGDGYGYTF. The CDR3 bases are TGCAGCGCACGGACAGGGGATGGCTATGGCTACACCTTC.